This TCR beta chain was observed in a study of CD8 T cells in Susac syndrome. Regarding the study as a whole: Regarding the TCR sequencing and HLA analysis, the study admitted that a relatively small number of individuals were involved.

Note on this clonotype: Its matching antigen is unknown.

Random hexamers primed reverse transcription of roughly 0.5 to 1 ug RNA. The method of amplification for TCR beta CDR3 was immunoSEQ multiplex PCR, covering 54 Vbeta and 13 Jbeta. TCRdb fed the immunoSEQ multiplex PCR reads into MiXCR, producing one record per CDR3 protein. The sample holds 95,000 or so distinct CDR3 sequences, 90% to 95% seen once. Negative magnetic isolation gave CD8+ and CD4+ cells; FACS enriched CD8+ TEMRA. CDR3 length: 17 amino acids. V lost 3 bases, J lost 0 bases, and 8 bases stayed unmatched. CDR1 and CDR2 (germline): PRHDT, FYEKMQ (reference sequence). The sequenced sample consisted of CD8+ T cells from PBMCs. V gene TRBV13 combines with J gene TRBJ2-1; 7 nucleotides align to TRBD2. This receptor was obtained from a human donor in good health. CDR3 loop: CASSFLPGTTSYNEQFF. CDR3 in DNA: TGTGCCAGCAGCTTCCTCCCCGGGACTACCTCCTACAATGAGCAGTTCTTC.